The clone carrying this TCR beta chain has a handful of counts. The target antigen is unknown. PCR primers comprised 60 Vbeta and 13 Jbeta primers. Profiling relied on immunoSEQ multiplex PCR, and the TCRdb table lists in-frame clones only, not all of them. This table has 150,000 to 170,000 clones, roughly 74% appearing once. This sample stems from a study of cytomegalovirus exposure and HLA in healthy donors. Germline V gene lookup returns CDR1 SNHLY and CDR2 FYNNEI. V lost 3 bases to trimming and J lost 2 bases, with 12 bases between them. This CDR3 contains 15 residues. Findings and limits, study-wide: Rare sequences made up most TCRs, while some public TCRs were found in many donors. Most subjects' HLA-A and HLA-B alleles were reportedly predicted from TCR beta sequences. Among TCR beta chains, those listed as cytomegalovirus-associated numbered some 170. Among immune exposure information, only CMV serostatus was available.

This sequence joins TRBV2 and TRBJ2-3; possibly TRBD1 for D (5 bases). This TCR came from a young man in good health and CMV-seronegative. The sequencing input was PBMCs. CDR3: CASSDPPGHTDTQYF. The CDR3 bases are TGTGCCAGCAGTGATCCCCCAGGACACACAGATACGCAGTATTTT.